Reported below is one T cell receptor (beta chain). No antigen is known for it. The data were obtained in a study of shared clonotypes between healthy human individuals. Trimming stripped 0 bases from V and 7 bases from J, with 10 bases between. The CDR3 contains 14 residues. CDR1 SGHRS and CDR2 YFSETQ come from the germline V gene. Produced via immunoSEQ multiplex PCR; TCRdb's table is partial and in-frame only. The sample lists over 400,000 clones, about 96% seen once, with approximately 0.06% in the top ten. Study-level points and caveats: Memory subsets generally showed smaller estimated richness than naive subsets did. Only blood underwent sampling, and tissue repertoires likely differ.

Input material: naive CD4+ T cells sorted from blood. Subset given: CD45RA+ positively selected. The chain carries TRBV5-1 and TRBJ2-2, with D possibly matching TRBD2 (5 bases). This clonotype was obtained from a woman aged 30 to 39 in good health. The CDR3 coding sequence is TGCGCCAGCAGCTTGGACTCTAGCCTCGGGGAGCTGTTTTTT. It specifies CASSLDSSLGELFF.